This TCR beta chain originates from a study of radiotherapy plus CTLA-4 blockade in lung cancer. Points from the study as a whole: Blood-borne expansion of tumor-derived TCR clones followed radiotherapy plus ipilimumab.

Of note for this clone: What it recognizes is unknown.

Clones were read by immunoSEQ multiplex PCR, and TCRdb kept only the in-frame ones, dropping some. The profile shows 65,000 to 85,000 clones, just under 75% of them singletons. Patients with chemo-refractory metastatic non-small-cell lung cancer received focal radiation plus CTLA-4 blockade with ipilimumab. The starting material was peripheral blood, obtained from a patient treated with radiotherapy plus ipilimumab. The TCR comes from a human donor with non-small cell lung cancer whose response to radiotherapy plus ipilimumab could not be evaluated.

The CDR3 spells CSAQSRNEQFF. CDR3 sequence (DNA): TGCAGTGCTCAGAGCAGGAATGAGCAGTTCTTC. This chain connects TRBV20-1 to TRBJ2-1; no clear D gene. Germline CDR1 and CDR2: DFQATT and SNEGSKA (reference sequence). This CDR3 region has 11 residues. Trimming took 5 bases from V and 7 from J, leaving 9 bases between them.